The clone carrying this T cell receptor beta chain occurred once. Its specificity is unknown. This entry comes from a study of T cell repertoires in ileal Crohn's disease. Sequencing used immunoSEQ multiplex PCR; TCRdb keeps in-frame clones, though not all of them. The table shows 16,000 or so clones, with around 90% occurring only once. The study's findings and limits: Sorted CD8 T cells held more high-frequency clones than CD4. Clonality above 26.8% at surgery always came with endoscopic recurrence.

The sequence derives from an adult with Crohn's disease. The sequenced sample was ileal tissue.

The CDR3 region is CASSITIQETQYF. Here the CDR3 DNA reads TGTGCCAGTAGTATAACAATCCAAGAGACCCAGTACTTC. J is TRBJ2-5 and V is TRBV19, with unresolved D. CDR3 length: 13 residues. The V end was cut by 2 bases, the J end by 1 base, with 5 bases between. Per the germline V gene, CDR1 is LNHDA and CDR2 is SQIVND (reference sequence). Looking up the rest from reference TRBV19 and TRBJ2-5 gives the full variable domain: DGGITQSPKYLFRKEGQNVTLSCEQNLNHDAMYWYRQDPGQGLRLIYYSQIVNDFQKGDIAEGYSVSREKKESFPLTVTSAQKNPTAFYLCASSITIQETQYFGPGTRLLVL.